These 25 T cell receptor beta chains were all obtained from the same sample, sequenced in a study of shared clonotypes between healthy human individuals. Terminally differentiated effector memory CD45RA+ cells were excluded from the naive CD8 cells, which were CD45RO-negative and positively selected for CCR7. Using immunoSEQ multiplex PCR, the repertoire was profiled, and TCRdb retains in-frame clones only, with some absent. The sample holds some 2.1 million clones, approximately 92% seen once. Sequenced input: naive CD8+ T cells from PBMCs. These receptors were collected from a man aged 18 to 35 in good health. Some clones in this sample may be carry-over from other donors' samples.

This chain links TRBV28 with TRBJ1-1; D is unclear. V was cut by 10 bases and J by 6 bases, with 15 bases left in between. CDR3 length: 12 residues. Germline loops: CDR1 MDHEN, CDR2 SYDVKM. CDR3: CATQPGSPEAFF. The CDR3 DNA reads TGTGCCACCCAGCCCGGGTCTCCTGAAGCTTTCTTT.

The chain couples TRBV13 to TRBJ1-4; D perhaps matches TRBD1 (6 bases). The germline CDR1 and CDR2 sequences are PRHDT and FYEKMQ (reference sequence). V was trimmed by 8 bases and J by 8 bases, leaving 24 bases between them. The CDR3 runs to 16 residues. As DNA, the CDR3 is TGTGCCAGCGCAGATTTCTCGGGGGCAGGCGGCGAAAAACTGTTTTTT. Protein: CASADFSGAGGEKLFF. Combining the CDR3 with reference TRBV13 and TRBJ1-4 gives the whole variable domain AAGVIQSPRHLIKEKRETATLKCYPIPRHDTVYWYQQGPGQDPQFLISFYEKMQSDKGSIPDRFSAQQFSDYHSELNMSSLELGDSALYFCASADFSGAGGEKLFFGSGTQLSVL.

This rearrangement joins TRBV2 to TRBJ2-7; D is unresolved. Deletions cut 1 base from V and 4 bases from J, with 8 bases between. The CDR3 covers 13 residues. Germline V lookup: CDR1 SNHLY, CDR2 FYNNEI. The CDR3 is CASSEGAVYEQYF. CDR3 bases: TGTGCCAGCAGTGAAGGCGCAGTTTACGAGCAGTACTTC.

In this sample, this clone turned up once. The rearrangement joins TRBV25-1 to TRBJ2-2; D remains ambiguous. Trimming removed 7 bases from V and 1 base from J, with 13 bases in between. The CDR3 has 15 amino acids. The germline CDR1 and CDR2 sequences are MGHDK and SYGVNS. The CDR3 loop is CASTKATVNTGELFF. In DNA, the CDR3 is TGTGCCAGCACCAAAGCGACGGTGAACACCGGGGAGCTGTTTTTT.

V and J are TRBV11-2 and TRBJ2-1; 7 bases fit TRBD1. V lost 7 bases and J lost 0; bases outside the gene matches: 9. This CDR3 has 16 amino acids. Looked up from germline, CDR1 is SGHAT and CDR2 is FQNNGV. The CDR3 here is CASKKGAVSSYNEQFF. As DNA, the CDR3 is TGTGCCAGCAAAAAGGGGGCAGTTAGCTCCTACAATGAGCAGTTCTTC.

This chain joins TRBV5-1 and TRBJ2-7; D possibly corresponds to TRBD1 (6 bases). The CDR3 runs to 16 residues. Germline V gives CDR1 SGHRS, CDR2 YFSETQ. V shed 4 bases and J shed 2 bases, with 19 bases lying between them. The CDR3 protein is CASSLSQGRRAYEQYF. In DNA, the CDR3 is TGCGCCAGCAGCCTAAGCCAGGGGCGGCGGGCCTACGAGCAGTACTTC. Complete variable domain (other parts from reference TRBV5-1 and TRBJ2-7): KAGVTQTPRYLIKTRGQQVTLSCSPISGHRSVSWYQQTPGQGLQFLFEYFSETQRNKGNFPGRFSGRQFSNSRSEMNVSTLELGDSALYLCASSLSQGRRAYEQYFGPGTRLTVT.

This clone is a singleton in its sample. V usage is TRBV19 and J usage is TRBJ2-7; no definite D call. This CDR3 region has 14 residues. Germline loops: CDR1 LNHDA, CDR2 SQIVND (reference sequence). V was clipped by 5 bases and J by 2 bases, with 13 bases between them. CDR3 sequence reads: CASSADLEAYEQYF. The CDR3 nucleotides are TGTGCCAGTAGTGCGGACCTTGAAGCCTACGAGCAGTACTTC. The variable domain in full, with the rest retrieved from reference TRBV19 and TRBJ2-7, is DGGITQSPKYLFRKEGQNVTLSCEQNLNHDAMYWYRQDPGQGLRLIYYSQIVNDFQKGDIAEGYSVSREKKESFPLTVTSAQKNPTAFYLCASSADLEAYEQYFGPGTRLTVT.

This clone was seen only a few times. The chain recombines TRBV29-1 with TRBJ2-7; D may be TRBD1 or TRBD2 (5 bases each). This CDR3 region has 12 residues. Germline V gives CDR1 SQVTM, CDR2 ANQGSEA. Deletions cut 3 bases from V and 2 bases from J, with 8 bases between. The CDR3 spells CSVDMGAYEQYF. CDR3 bases: TGCAGCGTTGATATGGGGGCCTACGAGCAGTACTTC.

This clone was picked up one time. The chain combines TRBV7-6 with TRBJ2-1, with 12 bases matching TRBD2. There are 15 residues in the CDR3. Germline V gene sequence: CDR1 SGHVS, CDR2 FNYEAQ. Trimming at V came to 5 bases and at J to 12 bases, leaving 11 bases not matched to a gene. CDR3 sequence: CASSQLAGGPPRQFF. CDR3 DNA: TGTGCCAGCAGCCAACTAGCGGGAGGACCCCCCAGGCAGTTCTTC.

This chain uses TRBV5-1 with TRBJ2-2, with D perhaps TRBD1 (7 bases). CDR3 length: 18 residues. V was clipped by 4 bases and J by 6 bases, with 25 bases between them. Germline V CDR1 and CDR2: SGHRS, YFSETQ. CDR3 sequence: CASSQGVVSTSFSGELFF. The CDR3 DNA sequence: TGCGCCAGCAGCCAGGGGGTGGTCTCGACTAGTTTCTCCGGGGAGCTGTTTTTT. Full variable domain (outside the CDR3, taken from reference TRBV5-1 and TRBJ2-2): KAGVTQTPRYLIKTRGQQVTLSCSPISGHRSVSWYQQTPGQGLQFLFEYFSETQRNKGNFPGRFSGRQFSNSRSEMNVSTLELGDSALYLCASSQGVVSTSFSGELFFGEGSRLTVL.

The gene calls are TRBV7-3 and TRBJ2-7, with D possibly matching TRBD1 (6 bases). Germline CDR1 is SGHTA and CDR2 is FQGTGA. Deletions cut 5 bases from V and 2 bases from J, with 13 bases between. The CDR3 runs to 14 residues. As DNA, the CDR3 is TGTGCCAGCAGCCCCGACGACAGGCCCTACGAGCAGTACTTC. Its translation: CASSPDDRPYEQYF. Full variable domain (outside the CDR3, taken from reference TRBV7-3 and TRBJ2-7): GAGVSQTPSNKVTEKGKYVELRCDPISGHTALYWYRQSLGQGPEFLIYFQGTGAADDSGLPNDRFFAVRPEGSVSTLKIQRTERGDSAVYLCASSPDDRPYEQYFGPGTRLTVT.

The chain has TRBV28 and TRBJ1-1, with D hard to call. The ends were cut back, 10 bases at V and 7 bases at J, with 19 bases in the middle. CDR1 and CDR2 from the germline V gene are MDHEN and SYDVKM. The CDR3 consists of 13 residues. The DNA for the CDR3 is TGTGCCACCCAGTTGGCCACCTACGATGAAGCTTTCTTT. Its translation: CATQLATYDEAFF.

This clone was seen just once. This CDR3 is CASRPTGQYEQYF. DNA of the CDR3: TGTGCCAGCAGGCCTACGGGACAGTACGAGCAGTACTTC. The chain recombines TRBV6-5 with TRBJ2-7; 7 positions agree with TRBD1. After removal of 6 bases from V and 4 bases from J, the junction contained 6 bases not matched to a gene. Germline loops: CDR1 MNHEY, CDR2 SVGAGI. The CDR3 covers 13 residues.

This sequence joins TRBV30 and TRBJ2-5; 8 bases are shared with TRBD1. With the DNA end fitting TRBJ2-7 better, the J assignment may be wrong. The CDR3 runs to 15 residues. Germline values: CDR1 GTSNPN, CDR2 SVGIG (reference sequence). CDR3 protein: CAWSEWSGGTYEQYF. Here the CDR3 DNA reads TGTGCCTGGAGTGAATGGTCAGGGGGCACGTACGAGCAGTACTTC.

The chain recombines TRBV28 with TRBJ2-5, with D possibly being TRBD2 (6 bases). V lost 2 bases and J lost 4, with 20 bases in between. From germline, CDR1 is MDHEN and CDR2 SYDVKM. The CDR3 totals 17 residues. This CDR3 is CASSLDLSRRGSETQYF. CDR3 bases: TGTGCCAGCAGTTTAGACCTCTCCCGCCGGGGGTCAGAGACCCAGTACTTC.

The rearrangement uses TRBV10-1 and TRBJ2-1; D is uncertain. CDR1 is WNHNN, CDR2 SYGVQD, per germline (reference sequence). This CDR3 comprises 12 residues. Trimming took off 3 bases at V and 10 bases at J, with 10 bases between the two ends. The CDR3 DNA sequence: TGCGCCAGCAGTGATACGGGCTCCGAGCAGTTCTTC. Protein sequence: CASSDTGSEQFF.

This rearrangement joins TRBV7-8 to TRBJ2-1; D is uncertain. This CDR3 is 16 amino acids long. Germline V CDR1 and CDR2: SGHVS, FQNEAQ. The V end lost 0 bases, the J end lost 7 bases, and 16 bases lay between the germline ends. The CDR3 here is CASSLAAGNRVNEQFF. As DNA, the CDR3 is TGTGCCAGCAGCTTAGCCGCTGGGAACAGAGTAAATGAGCAGTTCTTC. The variable domain in full, with the rest retrieved from reference TRBV7-8 and TRBJ2-1, is GAGVSQSPRYKVAKRGQDVALRCDPISGHVSLFWYQQALGQGPEFLTYFQNEAQLDKSGLPSDRFFAERPEGSVSTLKIQRTQQEDSAVYLCASSLAAGNRVNEQFFGPGTRLTVL.

To note about this clone: Other DNA variants within this sample encode the same CDR3. The genes are TRBV27 and TRBJ1-5; D uncertain. This CDR3 region has 13 residues. Germline CDR1 and CDR2: MNHEY and SMNVEV (reference sequence). The V gene lost 1 base and the J gene lost 3 bases, with 4 bases spanning the gap. CDR3 residues: CASSLFANQPQHF. In DNA, the CDR3 is TGTGCCAGCAGTTTATTTGCCAATCAGCCCCAGCATTTT.

This sequence joins TRBV7-3 and TRBJ2-2, with 7 positions matching TRBD1. Germline V gene sequence: CDR1 SGHTA, CDR2 FQGTGA. The V and J ends lost 5 bases and 4 bases, in that order; junction bases with no gene match: 4. This CDR3 has 14 residues. The CDR3 sequence is CASSGQDGTGELFF. CDR3 nucleotide sequence: TGTGCCAGCAGCGGACAGGACGGCACCGGGGAGCTGTTTTTT. Looking up the rest from reference TRBV7-3 and TRBJ2-2 gives the full variable domain: GAGVSQTPSNKVTEKGKYVELRCDPISGHTALYWYRQSLGQGPEFLIYFQGTGAADDSGLPNDRFFAVRPEGSVSTLKIQRTERGDSAVYLCASSGQDGTGELFFGEGSRLTVL.

The chain couples TRBV15 to TRBJ2-3; tentatively, D is TRBD1 (5 bases). From germline, CDR1 is LNHNV and CDR2 YYDKDF (reference sequence). Trimming pared 1 base from V and 2 bases from J, leaving 16 bases between. This CDR3 comprises 17 residues. In nucleotides, the CDR3 is TGTGCCACCAGCAGAGGACCGACCCACAGGTTCACAGATACGCAGTATTTT. It codes for CATSRGPTHRFTDTQYF.

J is TRBJ1-1 and V is TRBV4-2; D is unclear. V dropped 0 bases and J dropped 0 bases, with 11 bases sitting between them. CDR1 LGHNA and CDR2 YNFKEQ come from the germline V gene. This CDR3 region has 16 residues. The DNA for the CDR3 is TGTGCCAGCAGCCAAGAGGCGGGAAACATGAACACTGAAGCTTTCTTT. Translation gives CASSQEAGNMNTEAFF.

On this clone: This CDR3 is also generated by other DNA sequences in the sample. The CDR3 loop is CASSPGPNTEAFF. The CDR3 nucleotides are TGTGCCAGCAGCCCCGGGCCTAACACTGAAGCTTTCTTT. The chain carries TRBV9 and TRBJ1-1; no clear D gene. Trimming removed 4 bases at V and 2 bases at J, with 9 bases between. CDR1 and CDR2 (germline): SGDLS, YYNGEE. The CDR3 totals 13 residues.

The V gene is TRBV7-9, the J gene TRBJ2-1, with 12 bases that match TRBD2. V lost 6 bases, J lost 4 bases, and 4 bases stayed unmatched. The CDR3 is made up of 15 amino acids. Germline V gene sequence: CDR1 SEHNR, CDR2 FQNEAQ (reference sequence). CDR3 in DNA: TGTGCCAGCAGTTGGACTAGCGGGGATTACAATGAGCAGTTCTTC. Protein product: CASSWTSGDYNEQFF.

This clone came up a few times. The sample holds other DNA sequences that translate to the same CDR3. J is TRBJ2-7 and V is TRBV27; 8 nucleotides align to TRBD1. This CDR3 is 14 amino acids long. Trimming took 3 bases from V and 2 from J; bases not matched to a gene: 3. Germline-derived CDR1 and CDR2 are MNHEY and SMNVEV (reference sequence). DNA for the CDR3: TGTGCCAGCAGTTTTAGGGACAGGACCTACGAGCAGTACTTC. This encodes CASSFRDRTYEQYF.

This chain connects TRBV5-4 to TRBJ2-2; D possibly uses TRBD1 or TRBD2 (6 bases each). With 3 bases removed from V and 7 bases from J, the gap between germline ends came to 16 bases. Per the germline V gene, CDR1 is SGHNT and CDR2 is YYREEE (reference sequence). The CDR3 totals 15 residues. CDR3 bases: TGTGCCAGCAGCTGGGGGGTCAGGGGCCTCGGGGAGCTGTTTTTT. It translates to CASSWGVRGLGELFF.